A selection of T cell receptor beta chains follows, all from one sample in a study of T cell repertoires in cytomegalovirus infection. TCRdb called the reads again in MiXCR, with one record for every CDR3 protein. This table holds tens of thousands of distinct CDR3 sequences, less than 30% found once. Which antigens these TCRs recognize remains unknown. The sample consisted of CD8+ T cells from cultured PBMCs, taken from culture after CMV antigen stimulation. The source is a human donor in good health (CMV status not recorded). Some clones in this sample may be carry-over from other donors' samples. The CDR3 runs from the conserved cysteine through the conserved F or W. The D gene is left open where the match is weak. Size tells how often a clone was seen (once, few, many) or the class of an expanded clone, and some rows leave it out.

D: NA; V: TRBV27; size: NA; CDR3: CASSPQGGNQPQHF
D: TRBD1; V: TRBV19; size: NA; CDR3: CASSMDRGLADTQYF
D: NA; V: TRBV28; size: NA; CDR3: CASSPLGAEETQYF
D: NA; V: TRBV7-2; size: many; CDR3: CASSHPLWGALLALIEQYF
D: TRBD1; V: TRBV20-1; size: NA; CDR3: CSADRTGGKTDTQYF
D: TRBD2; V: TRBV4-3; size: NA; CDR3: CASSQDAGAGPQETQYF
D: TRBD2; V: TRBV28; size: many; CDR3: CASSSGLAGGRKTQYF
D: TRBD2; V: TRBV29-1; size: many; CDR3: CSVSGLAGVLYEQYF
D: NA; V: TRBV12-3/TRBV12-4; size: NA; CDR3: CASSLMGPYEDTQYF
D: TRBD1; V: TRBV28; size: once; CDR3: CASSNRGRNNEQFF
D: NA; V: TRBV7-2; size: many; CDR3: CASSAWANNQPQHF
D: NA; V: TRBV19; size: few; CDR3: CASSRRTTDTEAFF
D: NA; V: TRBV2; size: few; CDR3: CASRYPPGEQYF
D: NA; V: TRBV19; size: NA; CDR3: CASSIVGRMNTEAFF
D: NA; V: TRBV19; size: many; CDR3: CASSISGDYGYTF
D: TRBD1; V: TRBV19; size: few; CDR3: CATRTGETYEQYF
D: TRBD1; V: TRBV7-6; size: many; CDR3: CASSPRGYTEAFF
D: TRBD2; V: TRBV6-2/TRBV6-3; size: NA; CDR3: CASSIFRSSSGGGTDTQYF
D: TRBD1; V: TRBV6-2/TRBV6-3; size: NA; CDR3: CASSYGQGFRGYTF
D: NA; V: TRBV6-2/TRBV6-3; size: NA; CDR3: CASSYSVGGPYGDTQYF
D: NA; V: TRBV29-1; size: few; CDR3: CSVEAGAYGNTIYF
D: TRBD1; V: TRBV27; size: NA; CDR3: CASRQGAATEAFF
D: TRBD1; V: TRBV25-1; size: many; CDR3: CASSEGTGGSYSTDTQYF
D: NA; V: TRBV4-1; size: once; CDR3: CASSQAKSTDTQCF
D: TRBD1; V: TRBV7-2; size: many; CDR3: CASSLAEEAGQRPFF
D: TRBD1; V: TRBV6-5; size: few; CDR3: CASSYLRTGGFSGNTIYF
D: NA; V: TRBV29-1; size: NA; CDR3: CSVEDRSRGYTF
D: TRBD2; V: TRBV7-9; size: NA; CDR3: CASTHLAGGGGELFF
D: NA; V: TRBV4-3; size: NA; CDR3: CASSQDSSYNEQFF
D: NA; V: TRBV7-2; size: many; CDR3: CASSRDLGMGQPQHF
D: NA; V: TRBV28; size: NA; CDR3: CASSLTTNTEAFF
D: NA; V: TRBV24-1; size: NA; CDR3: CATSDTRRGGDNEQFF
D: NA; V: TRBV7-8; size: NA; CDR3: CASSLEPTYEQYF
D: TRBD2; V: TRBV7-9; size: NA; CDR3: CASSAGGLAEDTQYF
D: TRBD2; V: TRBV7-6; size: NA; CDR3: CASSLPSGGSDEQYF
D: NA; V: TRBV7-7; size: many; CDR3: CASSPGRVSYEQYF
D: NA; V: TRBV11-3; size: NA; CDR3: CASSFFGGYEQYF
D: TRBD2; V: TRBV4-3; size: NA; CDR3: CASSQAGGRTDTQYF
D: NA; V: TRBV12-3/TRBV12-4; size: many; CDR3: CASSPGLEGGTDTQYF
D: NA; V: TRBV28; size: many; CDR3: CASSLAMGLGAEAFF
D: TRBD2; V: TRBV6-1; size: many; CDR3: CASSDDVGLASYEQYF
D: TRBD2; V: TRBV7-2; size: many; CDR3: CASSASGSIESEQFF
D: NA; V: TRBV19; size: NA; CDR3: CASSINSSPQPQHF
D: NA; V: TRBV29-1; size: NA; CDR3: CSVDEGHYGYTF
D: TRBD1; V: TRBV9; size: many; CDR3: CASSARQGNQETQYF
D: TRBD2; V: TRBV12-3/TRBV12-4; size: few; CDR3: CASSLGGLVMTQYF
D: TRBD2; V: TRBV7-3; size: many; CDR3: CASSSGLDYNEQFF
D: NA; V: TRBV27; size: few; CDR3: CASSLGDEQYF
D: TRBD1; V: TRBV6-6; size: few; CDR3: CASSWTGFADTQYF
D: TRBD1; V: TRBV27; size: many; CDR3: CASSSGQGGETQYF
D: NA; V: TRBV11-2; size: NA; CDR3: CANSTPTGDTQYF
D: NA; V: TRBV25-1; size: NA; CDR3: CASSVPDSPSKAFF
D: TRBD1; V: TRBV13; size: few; CDR3: CASSGTVNEKLFF
D: TRBD1; V: TRBV19; size: NA; CDR3: CASSASPGQANTEAFF
D: NA; V: TRBV5-6; size: few; CDR3: CASTLLAENQPQHF
D: NA; V: TRBV7-3; size: NA; CDR3: CASSPDGADTQYF
D: NA; V: TRBV6-2/TRBV6-3; size: NA; CDR3: CASSYHQEIGQETQYF